The source of this TCR beta chain is a study of brain T cells in children with intractable seizures. Study results and caveats: Absence of clones before surgery may stem from lower sequencing depth.

A word on this clone: Its antigen remains unidentified.

The repertoire was sequenced with immunoSEQ multiplex PCR; TCRdb's copy has only in-frame clones and lacks some. The table lists 80,000 or so clones, around 91% of them singletons. The material was peripheral blood, obtained at surgery. The TCR originated in a girl aged 2 to 10 with Rasmussen encephalitis and intractable seizures.

CDR3: CASGLSLTGGKRRTEAFF. The CDR3, as DNA: TGTGCTAGTGGTTTGTCCCTGACAGGGGGTAAGAGGAGGACTGAAGCTTTCTTT. This chain connects TRBV12-5 to TRBJ1-1; the match to TRBD1 covers 9 bases. This CDR3 spans 18 amino acids. The V gene end was trimmed by 2 bases and the J gene end by 5 bases; junction bases not matched to a gene: 15. Germline lookup yields CDR1 LGHNT and CDR2 FRNRAP.